Below, 2 T cell receptor beta chains from the same sample are listed, as sequenced in a study of T cell responses to AZD1222 COVID-19 vaccine (dated by TCRdb to the early 2020s). This specimen's time point label, per the study, means: baseline before first vaccination. Library prep was done by the immunoSEQ multiplex PCR assay. The table comes from immuneACCESS by way of TCRdb, which keeps in-frame sequences with V and J called. Part of the clones is missing from these tables; in studies checked, under half for an unresolved V gene and the rest for unknown reasons. For this sample the table gives over 100,000 clones, of which around 82% were detected only once. Roughly 9% of the sample is in the top ten clones. The starting material was peripheral blood, obtained on day 0 of AZD1222 vaccination. The origin of the receptors is an adult in good health.

The rearrangement joins TRBV28 to TRBJ1-1, with D possibly matching TRBD1 (6 bases). The ends were cut back, 5 bases at V and 7 bases at J, with 23 bases in the middle. CDR1 and CDR2 from the germline V gene are MDHEN and SYDVKM. This CDR3 is built from 16 residues. In DNA, the CDR3 is TGTGCCAGCAGTCCAACCCTCGGGGGGGGGCCCCTTGAAGCTTTCTTT. It translates to CASSPTLGGGPLEAFF.

J is TRBJ2-3 and V is TRBV5-5; D not certain. CDR1 and CDR2 (germline): SGHKS, YYEKEE (reference sequence). The ends were cut back, 0 bases at V and 0 bases at J, with 17 bases in the middle. CDR3 length: 18 residues. The CDR3: CASSLVLLHGTSTDTQYF. In DNA, the CDR3 is TGTGCCAGCAGCTTGGTCCTGCTGCACGGCACTAGCACAGATACGCAGTATTTT.